The present T cell receptor beta chain was sequenced within a study of blood T cell repertoires in COVID-19. At the level of the study: From the United States, Italy and Spain came samples of acute and convalescent COVID-19. PBMCs, B-cell-depleted T cells, or T cells provided the cDNA or gDNA that made up the material.

This clone was detected only once. The germline gives CDR1 LGHDT, CDR2 YNNKEL (reference sequence). The J segment lost 4 bases and the V segment lost 4 bases, leaving 6 bases of the junction unmatched. This CDR3 region has 14 residues. Sequencing used immunoSEQ multiplex PCR; TCRdb keeps in-frame clones, though not all of them. Counted here are a few hundred thousand clones, approximately 92% occurring once; the ten biggest clones make up roughly 3%. Sequencing input: PBMCs or T cells enriched from blood (not recorded which). The TCR sequence derives from a woman under 30 in a cohort exposed to, infected with or recovered from COVID-19 (not recorded which). The chain employs TRBV3-1 (or the pseudogene TRBV3-2) and TRBJ1-2; 7 bases line up with TRBD1. CDR3 region: CASSPQGQSYGYTF. As DNA, the CDR3 is TGTGCCAGCAGCCCCCAGGGACAGTCCTATGGCTACACCTTC.